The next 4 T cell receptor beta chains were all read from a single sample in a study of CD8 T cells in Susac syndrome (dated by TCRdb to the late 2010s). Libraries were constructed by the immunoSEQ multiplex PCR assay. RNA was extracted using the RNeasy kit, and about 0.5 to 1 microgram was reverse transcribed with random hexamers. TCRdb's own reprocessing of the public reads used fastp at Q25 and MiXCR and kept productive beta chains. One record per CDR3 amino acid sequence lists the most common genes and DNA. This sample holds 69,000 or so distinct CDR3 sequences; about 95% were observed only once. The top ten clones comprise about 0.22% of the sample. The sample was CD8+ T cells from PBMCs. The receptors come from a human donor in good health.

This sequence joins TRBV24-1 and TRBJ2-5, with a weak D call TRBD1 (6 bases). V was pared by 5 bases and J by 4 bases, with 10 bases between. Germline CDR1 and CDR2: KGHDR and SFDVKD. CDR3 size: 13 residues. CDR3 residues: CATSGGRRETQYF. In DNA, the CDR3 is TGTGCCACCAGTGGGGGGCGCCGAGAGACCCAGTACTTC.

CDR3: CASSHTYAGADGYTF. DNA for the CDR3: TGTGCCAGCAGCCATACCTACGCGGGGGCGGATGGCTACACCTTC. The chain couples TRBV5-6 to TRBJ1-2, with D perhaps TRBD1 (6 bases). The V gene lost 4 bases and the J gene lost 6 bases, with 19 bases spanning the gap. CDR3 length: 15 amino acids. Per germline, CDR1 SGHDT and CDR2 YYEEEE.

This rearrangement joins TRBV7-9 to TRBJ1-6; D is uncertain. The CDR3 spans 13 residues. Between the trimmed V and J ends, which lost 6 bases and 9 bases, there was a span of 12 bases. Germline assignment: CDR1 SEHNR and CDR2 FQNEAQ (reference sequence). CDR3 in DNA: TGTGCCAGCAGAAAAGAGGGCTTTTCACCCCTCCACTTT. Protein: CASRKEGFSPLHF.

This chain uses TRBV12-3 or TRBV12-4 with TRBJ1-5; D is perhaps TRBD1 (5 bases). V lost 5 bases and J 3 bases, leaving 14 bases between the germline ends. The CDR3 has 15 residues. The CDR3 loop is CASSLTDRYNQPQHF. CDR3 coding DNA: TGTGCCAGCAGTCTCACTGACAGATACAATCAGCCCCAGCATTTT.